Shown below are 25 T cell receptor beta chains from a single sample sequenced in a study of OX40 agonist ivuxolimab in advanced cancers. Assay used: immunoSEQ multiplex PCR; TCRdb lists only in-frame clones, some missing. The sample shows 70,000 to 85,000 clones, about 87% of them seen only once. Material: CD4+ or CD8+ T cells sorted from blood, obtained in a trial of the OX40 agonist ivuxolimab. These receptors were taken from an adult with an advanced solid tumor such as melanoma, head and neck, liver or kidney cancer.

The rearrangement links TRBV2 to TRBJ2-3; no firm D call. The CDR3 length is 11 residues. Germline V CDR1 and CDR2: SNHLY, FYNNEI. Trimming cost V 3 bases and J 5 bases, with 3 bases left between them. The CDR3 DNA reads TGTGCCAGCAGTGACATAGATACGCAGTATTTT. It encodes CASSDIDTQYF.

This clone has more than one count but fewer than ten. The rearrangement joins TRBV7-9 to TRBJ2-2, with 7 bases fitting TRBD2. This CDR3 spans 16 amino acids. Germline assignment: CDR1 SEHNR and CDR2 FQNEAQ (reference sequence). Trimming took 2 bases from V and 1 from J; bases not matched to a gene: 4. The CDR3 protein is CASSLRSSGNTGELFF. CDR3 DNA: TGTGCCAGCAGCTTAAGGTCTAGCGGGAACACCGGGGAGCTGTTTTTT.

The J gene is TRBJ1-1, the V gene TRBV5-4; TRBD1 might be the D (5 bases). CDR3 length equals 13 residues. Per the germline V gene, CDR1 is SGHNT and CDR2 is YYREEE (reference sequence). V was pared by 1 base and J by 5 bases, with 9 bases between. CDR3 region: CASSLNEGTEAFF. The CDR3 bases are TGTGCCAGCAGCTTGAATGAGGGGACTGAAGCTTTCTTT.

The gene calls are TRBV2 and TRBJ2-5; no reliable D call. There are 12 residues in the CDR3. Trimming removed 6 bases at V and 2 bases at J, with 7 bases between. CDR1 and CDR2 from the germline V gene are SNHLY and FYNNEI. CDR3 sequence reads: CASRGFQETQYF. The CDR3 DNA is TGTGCCAGCAGGGGATTTCAAGAGACCCAGTACTTC.

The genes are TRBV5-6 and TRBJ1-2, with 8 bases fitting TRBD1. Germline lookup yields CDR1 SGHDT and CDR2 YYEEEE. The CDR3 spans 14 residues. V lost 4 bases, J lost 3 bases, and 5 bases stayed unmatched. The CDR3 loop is CASSGLDRDYGYTF. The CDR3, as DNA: TGTGCCAGCAGCGGCCTGGACAGGGACTATGGCTACACCTTC.

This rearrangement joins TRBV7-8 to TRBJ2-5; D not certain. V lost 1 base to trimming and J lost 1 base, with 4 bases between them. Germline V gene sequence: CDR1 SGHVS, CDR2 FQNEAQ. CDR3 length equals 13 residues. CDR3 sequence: CASSLGLQETQYF. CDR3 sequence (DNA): TGTGCCAGCAGCTTAGGGCTCCAAGAGACCCAGTACTTC.

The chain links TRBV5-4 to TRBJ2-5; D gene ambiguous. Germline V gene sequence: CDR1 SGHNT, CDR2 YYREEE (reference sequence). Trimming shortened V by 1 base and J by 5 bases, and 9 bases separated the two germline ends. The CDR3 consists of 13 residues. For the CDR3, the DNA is TGTGCCAGCAGCTTGAGTGTAGGGGAGACCCAGTACTTC. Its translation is CASSLSVGETQYF.

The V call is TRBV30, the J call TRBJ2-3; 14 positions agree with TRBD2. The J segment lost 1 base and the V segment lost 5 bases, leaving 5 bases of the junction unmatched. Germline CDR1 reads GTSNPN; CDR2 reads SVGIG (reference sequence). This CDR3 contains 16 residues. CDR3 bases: TGTGCCTGGGGACTAGCGGGGGGCCCCGGCACAGATACGCAGTATTTT. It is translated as CAWGLAGGPGTDTQYF.

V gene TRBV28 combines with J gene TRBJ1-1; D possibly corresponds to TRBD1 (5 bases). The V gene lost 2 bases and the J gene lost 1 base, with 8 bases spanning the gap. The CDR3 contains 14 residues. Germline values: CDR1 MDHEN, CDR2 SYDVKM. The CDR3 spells CASSLRGTNTEAFF. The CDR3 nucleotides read TGTGCCAGCAGTTTACGGGGGACGAACACTGAAGCTTTCTTT.

The CDR3 protein is CASSFSLTNTEAFF. CDR3 coding DNA: TGTGCCAGCAGCTTCAGCCTGACGAACACTGAAGCTTTCTTT. This chain joins TRBV7-9 and TRBJ1-1; D gene unclear. V was trimmed by 3 bases and J by 1 base, leaving 9 bases between them. The length of the CDR3 is 14 residues. Germline-derived CDR1 and CDR2 are SEHNR and FQNEAQ (reference sequence). Filled out from reference TRBV7-9 and TRBJ1-1, the complete variable domain reads DTGVSQNPRHKITKRGQNVTFRCDPISEHNRLYWYRQTLGQGPEFLTYFQNEAQLEKSRLLSDRFSAERPKGSFSTLEIQRTEQGDSAMYLCASSFSLTNTEAFFGQGTRLTVV.

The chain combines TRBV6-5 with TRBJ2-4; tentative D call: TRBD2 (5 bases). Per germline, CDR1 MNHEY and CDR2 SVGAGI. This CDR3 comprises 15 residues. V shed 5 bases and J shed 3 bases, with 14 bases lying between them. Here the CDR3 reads CASSTQVTSKNIQYF. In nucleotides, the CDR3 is TGTGCCAGCAGTACCCAGGTTACTAGCAAAAACATTCAGTACTTC.

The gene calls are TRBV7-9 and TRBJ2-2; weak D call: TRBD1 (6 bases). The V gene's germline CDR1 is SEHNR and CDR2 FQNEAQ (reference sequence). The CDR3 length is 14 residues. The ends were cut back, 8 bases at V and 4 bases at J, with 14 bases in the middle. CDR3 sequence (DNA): TGTGCCAGCGGGTTGACAGGAGGCACCGGGGAGCTGTTTTTT. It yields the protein CASGLTGGTGELFF.

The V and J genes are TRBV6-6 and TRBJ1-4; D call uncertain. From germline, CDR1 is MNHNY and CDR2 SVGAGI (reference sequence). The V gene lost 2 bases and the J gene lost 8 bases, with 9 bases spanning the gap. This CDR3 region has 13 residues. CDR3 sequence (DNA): TGTGCCAGCAGTTACAGGGAAGCCGAAAAACTGTTTTTT. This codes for CASSYREAEKLFF.

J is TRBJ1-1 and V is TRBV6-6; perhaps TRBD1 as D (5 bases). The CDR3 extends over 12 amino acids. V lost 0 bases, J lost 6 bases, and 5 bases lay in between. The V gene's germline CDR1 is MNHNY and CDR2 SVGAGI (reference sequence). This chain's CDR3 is CASSYSTAEAFF. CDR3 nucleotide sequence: TGTGCCAGCAGTTACTCGACAGCTGAAGCTTTCTTT.

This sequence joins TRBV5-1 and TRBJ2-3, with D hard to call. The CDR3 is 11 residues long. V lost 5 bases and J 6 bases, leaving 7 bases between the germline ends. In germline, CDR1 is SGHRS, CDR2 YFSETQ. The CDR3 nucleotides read TGCGCCAGCAGACAAGCGGATACGCAGTATTTT. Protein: CASRQADTQYF.

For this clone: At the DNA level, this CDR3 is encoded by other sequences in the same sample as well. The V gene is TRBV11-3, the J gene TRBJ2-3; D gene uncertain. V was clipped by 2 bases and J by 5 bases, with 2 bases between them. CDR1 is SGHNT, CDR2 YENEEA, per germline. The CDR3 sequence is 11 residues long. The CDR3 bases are TGTGCCAGCAGCTTAAGAGATACGCAGTATTTT. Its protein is CASSLRDTQYF.

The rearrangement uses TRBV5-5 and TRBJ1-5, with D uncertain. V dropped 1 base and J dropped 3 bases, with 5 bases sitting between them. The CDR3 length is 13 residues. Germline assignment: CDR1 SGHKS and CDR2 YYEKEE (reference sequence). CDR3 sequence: CASSLMDNQPQHF. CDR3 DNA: TGTGCCAGCAGCTTGATGGACAATCAGCCCCAGCATTTT. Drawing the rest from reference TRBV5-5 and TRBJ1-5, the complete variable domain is DAGVTQSPTHLIKTRGQQVTLRCSPISGHKSVSWYQQVLGQGPQFIFQYYEKEERGRGNFPDRFSARQFPNYSSELNVNALLLGDSALYLCASSLMDNQPQHFGDGTRLSIL.

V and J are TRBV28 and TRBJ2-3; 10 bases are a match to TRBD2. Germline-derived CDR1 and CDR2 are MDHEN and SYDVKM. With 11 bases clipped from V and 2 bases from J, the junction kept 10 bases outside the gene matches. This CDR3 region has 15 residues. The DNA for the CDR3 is TGTGCCTCCGGGGGGAGCGGGGGGGCCACAGATACGCAGTATTTT. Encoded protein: CASGGSGGATDTQYF.

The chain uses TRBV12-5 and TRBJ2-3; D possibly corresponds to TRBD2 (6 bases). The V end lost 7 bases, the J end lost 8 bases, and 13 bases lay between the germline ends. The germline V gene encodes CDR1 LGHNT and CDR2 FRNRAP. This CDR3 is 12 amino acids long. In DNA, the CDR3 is TGTGCTAGTGTCGGCTCCGGGGGTACGCAGTATTTT. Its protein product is CASVGSGGTQYF.

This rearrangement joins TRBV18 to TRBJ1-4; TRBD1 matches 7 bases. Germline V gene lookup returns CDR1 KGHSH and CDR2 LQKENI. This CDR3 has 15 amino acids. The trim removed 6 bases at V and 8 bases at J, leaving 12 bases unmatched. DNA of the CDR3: TGTGCCAGCTCGCCGACAGGGCTAGGCGGGGAAAAACTGTTTTTT. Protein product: CASSPTGLGGEKLFF.

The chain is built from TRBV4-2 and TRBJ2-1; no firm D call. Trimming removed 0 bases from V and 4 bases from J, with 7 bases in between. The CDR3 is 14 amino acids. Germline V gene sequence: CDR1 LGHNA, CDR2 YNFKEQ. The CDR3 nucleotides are TGTGCCAGCAGCCAAGAAGGCACTTACAATGAGCAGTTCTTC. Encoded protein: CASSQEGTYNEQFF.

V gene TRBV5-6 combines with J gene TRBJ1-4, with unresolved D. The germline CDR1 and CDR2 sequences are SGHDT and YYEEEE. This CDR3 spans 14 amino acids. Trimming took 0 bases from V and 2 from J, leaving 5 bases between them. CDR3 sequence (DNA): TGTGCCAGCAGCTTGGGGGCCACTAATGAAAAACTGTTTTTT. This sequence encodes CASSLGATNEKLFF.

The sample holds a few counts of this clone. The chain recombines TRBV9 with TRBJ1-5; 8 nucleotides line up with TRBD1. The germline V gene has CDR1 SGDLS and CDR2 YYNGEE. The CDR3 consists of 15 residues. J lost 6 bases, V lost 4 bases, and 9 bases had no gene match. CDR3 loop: CASSRLTGVGQPQHF. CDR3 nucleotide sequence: TGTGCCAGCAGCAGGTTGACAGGGGTAGGTCAGCCCCAGCATTTT.

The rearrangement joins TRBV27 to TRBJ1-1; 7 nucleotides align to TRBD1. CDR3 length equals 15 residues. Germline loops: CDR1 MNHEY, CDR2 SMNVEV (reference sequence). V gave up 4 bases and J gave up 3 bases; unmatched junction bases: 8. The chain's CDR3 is CASSWGNRGDTEAFF. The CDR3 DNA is TGTGCCAGCAGTTGGGGCAACAGGGGAGACACTGAAGCTTTCTTT.

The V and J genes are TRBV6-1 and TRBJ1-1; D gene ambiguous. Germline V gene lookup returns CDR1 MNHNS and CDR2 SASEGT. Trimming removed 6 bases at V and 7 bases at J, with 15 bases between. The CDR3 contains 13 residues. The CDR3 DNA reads TGTGCCAGCAGGGGGATTCCGGGAATTGAAGCTTTCTTT. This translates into CASRGIPGIEAFF.